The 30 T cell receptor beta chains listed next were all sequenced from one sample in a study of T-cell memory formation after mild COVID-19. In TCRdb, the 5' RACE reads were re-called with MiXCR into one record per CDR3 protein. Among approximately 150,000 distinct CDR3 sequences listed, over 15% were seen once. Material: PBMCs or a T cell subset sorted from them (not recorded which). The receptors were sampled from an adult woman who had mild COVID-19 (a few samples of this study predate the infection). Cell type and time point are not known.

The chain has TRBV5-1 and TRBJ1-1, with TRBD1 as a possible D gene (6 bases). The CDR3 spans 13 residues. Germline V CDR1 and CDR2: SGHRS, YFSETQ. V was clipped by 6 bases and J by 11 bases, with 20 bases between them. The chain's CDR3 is CASIEKQGDGAFF. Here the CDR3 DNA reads TGCGCCAGCATCGAGAAACAGGGTGATGGGGCTTTCTTT. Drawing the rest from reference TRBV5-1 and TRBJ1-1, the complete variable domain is KAGVTQTPRYLIKTRGQQVTLSCSPISGHRSVSWYQQTPGQGLQFLFEYFSETQRNKGNFPGRFSGRQFSNSRSEMNVSTLELGDSALYLCASIEKQGDGAFFGQGTRLTVV.

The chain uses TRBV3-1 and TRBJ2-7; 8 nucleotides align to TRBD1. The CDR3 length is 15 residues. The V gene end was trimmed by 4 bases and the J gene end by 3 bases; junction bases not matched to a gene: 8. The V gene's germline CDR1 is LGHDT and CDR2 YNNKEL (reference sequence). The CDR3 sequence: CASSRPGQVFYEQYF. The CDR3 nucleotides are TGTGCCAGCAGCCGTCCGGGACAGGTCTTCTACGAGCAGTACTTC.

The CDR3 nucleotides are TGTGCCAGCAGCCCCGGACTAGCGGGAGTGGGCGAGCAGTTCTTC. Translating gives CASSPGLAGVGEQFF. The J gene is TRBJ2-1, the V gene TRBV3-1, with 13 positions matching TRBD2. Germline CDR1 reads LGHDT; CDR2 reads YNNKEL (reference sequence). J lost 10 bases, V lost 4 bases, and 7 bases had no gene match. This CDR3 has 15 residues.

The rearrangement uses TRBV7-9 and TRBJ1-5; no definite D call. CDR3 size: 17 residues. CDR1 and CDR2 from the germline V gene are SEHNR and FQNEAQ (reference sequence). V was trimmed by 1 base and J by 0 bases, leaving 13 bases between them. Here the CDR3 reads CASSLEGGPYSNQPQHF. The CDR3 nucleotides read TGTGCCAGCAGCTTAGAAGGAGGGCCCTATAGCAATCAGCCCCAGCATTTT. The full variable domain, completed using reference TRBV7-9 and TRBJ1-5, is DTGVSQNPRHKITKRGQNVTFRCDPISEHNRLYWYRQTLGQGPEFLTYFQNEAQLEKSRLLSDRFSAERPKGSFSTLEIQRTEQGDSAMYLCASSLEGGPYSNQPQHFGDGTRLSIL.

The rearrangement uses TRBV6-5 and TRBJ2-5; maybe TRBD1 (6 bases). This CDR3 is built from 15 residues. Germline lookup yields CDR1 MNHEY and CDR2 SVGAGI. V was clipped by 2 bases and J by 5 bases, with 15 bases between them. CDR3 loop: CASSYGTSRMETQYF. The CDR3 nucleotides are TGTGCCAGCAGTTACGGGACATCTAGGATGGAGACCCAGTACTTC.

The CDR3 coding sequence is TGTGCCACCAGTTTGGGGCCCGGGGGCCCCAATCAGCCCCAGCATTTT. This gives the protein CATSLGPGGPNQPQHF. This chain joins TRBV24-1 and TRBJ1-5; tentative D call: TRBD1 (6 bases). The germline V gene has CDR1 KGHDR and CDR2 SFDVKD. The V end lost 6 bases, the J end lost 3 bases, and 17 bases lay between the germline ends. The CDR3 has 16 residues.

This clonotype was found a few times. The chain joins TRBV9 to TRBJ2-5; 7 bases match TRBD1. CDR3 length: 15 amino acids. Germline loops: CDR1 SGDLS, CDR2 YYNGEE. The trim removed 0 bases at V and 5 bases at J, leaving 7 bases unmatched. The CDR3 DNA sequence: TGTGCCAGCAGCGTAGGTGCACAGGGGACGGAGACCCAGTACTTC. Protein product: CASSVGAQGTETQYF.

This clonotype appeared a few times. The CDR3 nucleotides read TGCAGTGCTAGAGATAAGACTGACGAAAAACTGTTTTTT. Translation: CSARDKTDEKLFF. This chain connects TRBV20-1 to TRBJ1-4, with no clear D. This CDR3 spans 13 amino acids. V lost 0 bases and J lost 8, with 10 bases in between. The germline V gene has CDR1 DFQATT and CDR2 SNEGSKA (reference sequence).

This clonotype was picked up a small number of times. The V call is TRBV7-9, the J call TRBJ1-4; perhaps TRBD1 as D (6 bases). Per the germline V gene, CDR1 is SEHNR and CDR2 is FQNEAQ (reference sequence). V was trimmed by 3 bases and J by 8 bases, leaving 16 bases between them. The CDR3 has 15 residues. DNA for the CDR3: TGTGCCAGCAGCTTGGGGGACACCCGCGGGGAAAAACTGTTTTTT. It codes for CASSLGDTRGEKLFF.

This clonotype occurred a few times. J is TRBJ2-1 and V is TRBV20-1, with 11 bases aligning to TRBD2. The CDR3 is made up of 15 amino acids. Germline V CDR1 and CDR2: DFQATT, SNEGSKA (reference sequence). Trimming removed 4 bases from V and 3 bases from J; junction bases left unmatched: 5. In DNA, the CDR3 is TGCAGTGCTATTAGCGGGGGGGCCGGCTACAATGAGCAGTTCTTC. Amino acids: CSAISGGAGYNEQFF.

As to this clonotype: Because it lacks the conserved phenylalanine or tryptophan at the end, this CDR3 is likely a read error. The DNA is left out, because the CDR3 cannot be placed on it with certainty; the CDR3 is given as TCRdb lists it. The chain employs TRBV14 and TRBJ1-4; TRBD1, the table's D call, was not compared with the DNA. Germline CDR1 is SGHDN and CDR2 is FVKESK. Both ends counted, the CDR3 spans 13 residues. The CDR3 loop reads CASSCVGNFDRTC.

The CDR3 reads CASSHRSDYSYNEQFF. Written as DNA, the CDR3 is TGTGCCAGCAGCCATCGTTCAGATTACTCCTACAATGAGCAGTTCTTC. The chain employs TRBV3-1 and TRBJ2-1; D is ambiguous. This CDR3 is built from 16 residues. Trimming took 3 bases from V and 0 from J, leaving 12 bases between them. Germline V CDR1 and CDR2: LGHDT, YNNKEL (reference sequence).

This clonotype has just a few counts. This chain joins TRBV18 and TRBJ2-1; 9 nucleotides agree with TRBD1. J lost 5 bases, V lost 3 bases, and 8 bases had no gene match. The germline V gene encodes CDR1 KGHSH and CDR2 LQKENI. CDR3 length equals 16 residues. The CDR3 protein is CASSPSGTGTHNEQFF. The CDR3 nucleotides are TGTGCCAGCTCACCTTCAGGGACAGGGACCCACAATGAGCAGTTCTTC.

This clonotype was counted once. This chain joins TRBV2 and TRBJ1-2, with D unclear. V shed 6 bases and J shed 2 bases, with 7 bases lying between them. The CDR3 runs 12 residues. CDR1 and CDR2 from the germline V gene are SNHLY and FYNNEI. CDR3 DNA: TGTGCCAGCAGGGTTGAGAACTATGGCTACACCTTC. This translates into CASRVENYGYTF.

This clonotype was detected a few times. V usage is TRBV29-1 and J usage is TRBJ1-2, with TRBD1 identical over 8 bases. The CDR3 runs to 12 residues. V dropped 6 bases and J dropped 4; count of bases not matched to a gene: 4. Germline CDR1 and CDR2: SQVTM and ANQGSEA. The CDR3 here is CSVAGGAYGYTF. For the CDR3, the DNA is TGCAGCGTGGCAGGGGGCGCCTATGGCTACACCTTC.

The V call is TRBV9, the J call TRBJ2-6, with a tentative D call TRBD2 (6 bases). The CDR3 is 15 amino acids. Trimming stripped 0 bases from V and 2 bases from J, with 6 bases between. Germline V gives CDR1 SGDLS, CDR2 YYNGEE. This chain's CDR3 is CASSVAGAGANVLTF. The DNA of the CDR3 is TGTGCCAGCAGCGTAGCGGGGGCTGGGGCCAACGTCCTGACTTTC.

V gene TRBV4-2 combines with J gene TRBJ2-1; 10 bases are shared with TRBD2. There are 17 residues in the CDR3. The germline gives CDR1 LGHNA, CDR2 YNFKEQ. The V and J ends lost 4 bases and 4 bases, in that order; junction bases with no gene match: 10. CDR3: CASSRGLAEVEYNEQFF. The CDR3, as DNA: TGTGCCAGCAGCCGAGGACTAGCGGAGGTGGAATACAATGAGCAGTTCTTC.

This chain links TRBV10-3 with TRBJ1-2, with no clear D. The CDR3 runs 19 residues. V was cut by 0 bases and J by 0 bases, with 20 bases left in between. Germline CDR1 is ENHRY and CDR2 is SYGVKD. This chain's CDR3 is CAISESIWGTKDSNYGYTF. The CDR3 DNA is TGTGCCATCAGTGAGTCGATTTGGGGTACTAAAGATTCTAACTATGGCTACACCTTC.

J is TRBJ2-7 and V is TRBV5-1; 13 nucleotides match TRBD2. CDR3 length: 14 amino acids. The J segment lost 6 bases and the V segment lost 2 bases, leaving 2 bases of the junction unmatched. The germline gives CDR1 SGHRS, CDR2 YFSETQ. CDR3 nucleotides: TGCGCCAGCAGCTTACTAGCGGGGGGGAGCGAGCAGTACTTC. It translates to CASSLLAGGSEQYF.

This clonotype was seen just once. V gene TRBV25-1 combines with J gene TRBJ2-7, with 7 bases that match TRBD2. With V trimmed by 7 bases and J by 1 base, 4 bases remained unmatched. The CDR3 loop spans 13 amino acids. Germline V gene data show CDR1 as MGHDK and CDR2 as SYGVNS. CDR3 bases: TGTGCCAGCACTAGCGGAGGATCCTACGAGCAGTACTTC. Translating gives CASTSGGSYEQYF.

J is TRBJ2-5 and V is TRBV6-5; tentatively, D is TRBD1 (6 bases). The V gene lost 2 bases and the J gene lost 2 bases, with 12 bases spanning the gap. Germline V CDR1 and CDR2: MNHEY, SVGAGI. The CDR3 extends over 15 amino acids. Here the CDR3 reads CASSYRGGTQETQYF. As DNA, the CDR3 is TGTGCCAGCAGTTACAGAGGGGGAACTCAAGAGACCCAGTACTTC.

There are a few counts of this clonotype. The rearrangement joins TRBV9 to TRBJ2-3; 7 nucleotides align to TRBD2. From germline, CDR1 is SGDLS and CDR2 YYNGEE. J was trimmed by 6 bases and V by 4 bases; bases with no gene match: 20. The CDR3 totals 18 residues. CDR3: CASSPRGAGRGGYDTQYF. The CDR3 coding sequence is TGTGCCAGCAGCCCAAGAGGGGCTGGGCGCGGGGGTTATGATACGCAGTATTTT.

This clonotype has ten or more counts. The CDR3 DNA is TGCGCCAGCAGCGCGGGACGGATTTCCTACGAGCAGTACTTC. This translates into CASSAGRISYEQYF. The V and J genes are TRBV5-1 and TRBJ2-7; TRBD2 might be the D (6 bases). V dropped 4 bases and J dropped 1 base, with 12 bases sitting between them. Germline CDR1 SGHRS, CDR2 YFSETQ. The CDR3 sequence is 14 residues long.

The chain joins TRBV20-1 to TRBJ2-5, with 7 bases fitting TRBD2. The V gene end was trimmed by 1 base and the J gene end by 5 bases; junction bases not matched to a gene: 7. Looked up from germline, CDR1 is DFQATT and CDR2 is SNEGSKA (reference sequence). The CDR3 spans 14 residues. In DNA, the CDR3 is TGCAGTGCTAGAGGGCGGGAGTGGCAGGAGACCCAGTACTTC. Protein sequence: CSARGREWQETQYF.

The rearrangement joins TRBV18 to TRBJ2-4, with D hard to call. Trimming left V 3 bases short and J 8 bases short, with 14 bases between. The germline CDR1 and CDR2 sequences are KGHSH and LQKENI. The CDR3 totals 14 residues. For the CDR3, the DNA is TGTGCCAGCTCACCGGGCCGATGGTGGGACATTCAGTACTTC. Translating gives CASSPGRWWDIQYF.

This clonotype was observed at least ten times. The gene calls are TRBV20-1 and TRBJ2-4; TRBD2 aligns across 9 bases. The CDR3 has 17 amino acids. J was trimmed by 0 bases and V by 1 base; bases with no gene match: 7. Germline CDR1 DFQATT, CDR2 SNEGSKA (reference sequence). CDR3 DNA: TGCAGTGCTAGAGTACTAGCGGGTCTCGGAGCCAAAAACATTCAGTACTTC. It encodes CSARVLAGLGAKNIQYF.

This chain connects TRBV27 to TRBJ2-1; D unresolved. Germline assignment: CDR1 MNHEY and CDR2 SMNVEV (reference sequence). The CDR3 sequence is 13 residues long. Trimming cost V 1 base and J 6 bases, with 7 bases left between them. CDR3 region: CASSLYDGNEQFF. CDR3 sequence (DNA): TGTGCCAGCAGTTTATATGACGGCAATGAGCAGTTCTTC.

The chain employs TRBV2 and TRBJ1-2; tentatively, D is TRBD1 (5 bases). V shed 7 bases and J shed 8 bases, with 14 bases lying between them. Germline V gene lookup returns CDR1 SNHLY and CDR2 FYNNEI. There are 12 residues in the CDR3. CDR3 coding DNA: TGTGCCAGCATGCCGGGGCGTTGGGGCTACACCTTC. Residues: CASMPGRWGYTF.

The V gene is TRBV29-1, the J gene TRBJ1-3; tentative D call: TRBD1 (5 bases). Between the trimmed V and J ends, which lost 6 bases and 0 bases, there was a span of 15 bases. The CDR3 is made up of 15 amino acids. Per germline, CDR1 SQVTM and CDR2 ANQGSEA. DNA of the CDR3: TGCAGCGTACGTTTTGACAGATACTCTGGAAACACCATATATTTT. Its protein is CSVRFDRYSGNTIYF.

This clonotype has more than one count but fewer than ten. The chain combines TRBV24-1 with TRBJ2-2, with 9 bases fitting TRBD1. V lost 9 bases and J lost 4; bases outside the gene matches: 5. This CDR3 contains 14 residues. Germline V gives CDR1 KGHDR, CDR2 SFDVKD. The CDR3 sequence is CATGTGLGTGELFF. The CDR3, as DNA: TGTGCCACCGGGACAGGGCTGGGCACCGGGGAGCTGTTTTTT.